The 26 T cell receptor beta chains below come from one sample, sequenced in a study of cytomegalovirus exposure and HLA in healthy donors. PCR amplification relied on 60 Vbeta primers (plus 13 Jbeta primers). Repertoires were generated with immunoSEQ multiplex PCR, while TCRdb's copy carries only in-frame clones and drops some. The profile shows around 120,000 clones, 70% to 85% of them singletons. Sequenced input: PBMCs. These receptors all stem from a man younger than 35 in good health and CMV-seronegative.

The chain has TRBV6-5 and TRBJ2-2; D uncertain. Between the trimmed V and J ends, which lost 1 base and 6 bases, there was a span of 3 bases. This CDR3 is built from 12 residues. Germline V gene lookup returns CDR1 MNHEY and CDR2 SVGAGI. The CDR3, as DNA: TGTGCCAGCAGTTACTTAGCCGGGGAGCTGTTTTTT. It yields the protein CASSYLAGELFF.

This chain links TRBV4-2 with TRBJ2-7; TRBD2 aligns across 8 bases. The CDR3 spans 17 residues. V lost 3 bases, J lost 3 bases, and 13 bases stayed unmatched. Germline loops: CDR1 LGHNA, CDR2 YNFKEQ. The CDR3 sequence: CASSQLSGSYSYYEQYF. Written as DNA, the CDR3 is TGTGCCAGCAGCCAGCTCAGCGGGAGTTACTCCTACTACGAGCAGTACTTC.

The chain carries TRBV6-1 and TRBJ2-7; a weak D match, TRBD1 (6 bases). The CDR3 runs to 13 residues. Trimming shortened V by 5 bases and J by 2 bases, and 10 bases separated the two germline ends. Germline assignment: CDR1 MNHNS and CDR2 SASEGT. CDR3 DNA sequence: TGTGCCAGCAGTCTGGACAGCCCCTACGAGCAGTACTTC. Translated, it gives CASSLDSPYEQYF.

The V call is TRBV29-1, the J call TRBJ1-1; D uncertain. The germline V gene has CDR1 SQVTM and CDR2 ANQGSEA. V was shortened by 3 bases and J by 1 base, with 6 bases between the two germline ends. The CDR3 is 12 amino acids. Written as DNA, the CDR3 is TGCAGCGTTGACAAGCAGAACACTGAAGCTTTCTTT. This codes for CSVDKQNTEAFF.

This clone was picked up one time. This chain uses TRBV7-2 with TRBJ2-1; 7 bases line up with TRBD2. Germline lookup yields CDR1 SGHTA and CDR2 FQGNSA. The ends lost 1 base at V and 4 bases at J; junction bases unmatched: 1. This CDR3 contains 14 residues. CDR3 loop: CASSLGGGYNEQFF. CDR3 nucleotide sequence: TGTGCCAGCAGCTTAGGGGGGGGGTACAATGAGCAGTTCTTC.

This clone was seen once. This sequence joins TRBV7-9 and TRBJ1-3; D not certain. V lost 4 bases, J lost 1 base, and 8 bases lay in between. The CDR3 has 14 amino acids. CDR1 is SEHNR and CDR2 is FQNEAQ in the germline V gene (reference sequence). The CDR3 bases are TGTGCCAGCAGCTGGTCCCAGTCTGGAAACACCATATATTTT. This sequence encodes CASSWSQSGNTIYF.

This clone was counted a few times. This chain connects TRBV5-1 to TRBJ2-1, with 12 bases that match TRBD2. Unmatched junction bases numbered 4, after V lost 5 bases and J lost 4 bases. The CDR3 runs to 15 residues. Germline CDR1 reads SGHRS; CDR2 reads YFSETQ. The CDR3 protein is CASSDGLAGYNEQFF. The CDR3 DNA reads as TGCGCCAGCAGTGATGGACTAGCGGGGTACAATGAGCAGTTCTTC.

The chain recombines TRBV5-6 with TRBJ2-7, with 9 bases aligning to TRBD1. The CDR3 loop spans 13 amino acids. Germline loops: CDR1 SGHDT, CDR2 YYEEEE. V lost 5 bases, J lost 4 bases, and 4 bases stayed unmatched. Here the CDR3 reads CASSPTGGYEQYF. CDR3 nucleotide sequence: TGTGCCAGCAGTCCGACAGGGGGATACGAGCAGTACTTC.

The rearrangement uses TRBV2 and TRBJ1-2; tentative D call: TRBD1 (6 bases). Deletions cut 6 bases from V and 4 bases from J, with 9 bases between. Germline V lookup: CDR1 SNHLY, CDR2 FYNNEI. This CDR3 contains 12 residues. CDR3 loop: CASSLQGYGYTF. CDR3 nucleotides: TGTGCCAGCAGCCTACAGGGCTATGGCTACACCTTC.

The chain joins TRBV5-1 to TRBJ1-1, with D hard to call. V shed 5 bases and J shed 1 base, with 9 bases lying between them. The CDR3 extends over 13 amino acids. Germline V gene lookup returns CDR1 SGHRS and CDR2 YFSETQ. CDR3 in amino acids: CASRTGKNTEAFF. In nucleotides, the CDR3 is TGCGCCAGCAGAACCGGGAAGAACACTGAAGCTTTCTTT.

This sequence joins TRBV5-8 and TRBJ1-2; a possible D gene is TRBD1 (6 bases). Germline lookup yields CDR1 SGHTS and CDR2 YDEGEE. Trimming stripped 1 base from V and 6 bases from J, with 16 bases between. The CDR3 extends over 15 amino acids. CDR3 sequence: CASSLKGPTGNGYTF. The CDR3 region has the DNA TGTGCCAGCAGCTTGAAGGGGCCTACAGGGAATGGCTACACCTTC.

The chain links TRBV7-7 to TRBJ2-2, with TRBD1 as a possible D gene (5 bases). The V gene lost 6 bases and the J gene lost 6 bases, with 17 bases spanning the gap. The CDR3 covers 15 residues. Germline-derived CDR1 and CDR2 are SSHAT and FNYEAQ (reference sequence). The CDR3 here is CASSPQGSLSGELFF. CDR3 DNA sequence: TGTGCCAGCAGTCCTCAGGGTTCCCTTTCCGGGGAGCTGTTTTTT. Looking up the rest from reference TRBV7-7 and TRBJ2-2 gives the full variable domain: GAGVSQSPRYKVTKRGQDVTLRCDPISSHATLYWYQQALGQGPEFLTYFNYEAQPDKSGLPSDRFSAERPEGSISTLTIQRTEQRDSAMYRCASSPQGSLSGELFFGEGSRLTVL.

The J gene is TRBJ1-2, the V gene TRBV18; TRBD1 agrees at 11 bases. With V trimmed by 4 bases and J by 2 bases, 3 bases remained unmatched. There are 15 residues in the CDR3. The germline CDR1 and CDR2 sequences are KGHSH and LQKENI. CDR3 nucleotide sequence: TGTGCCAGCTCACTTGGGACAGGGGGGAACTATGGCTACACCTTC. It specifies CASSLGTGGNYGYTF.

The genes are TRBV7-9 and TRBJ2-5, with a possible D match to TRBD1 (6 bases). CDR3 length equals 14 residues. Germline lookup yields CDR1 SEHNR and CDR2 FQNEAQ (reference sequence). Trimming shortened V by 3 bases and J by 3 bases, and 11 bases separated the two germline ends. The CDR3 protein is CASSLPEGEETQYF. CDR3 coding DNA: TGTGCCAGCAGCTTGCCTGAGGGGGAAGAGACCCAGTACTTC.

This clone was found a few times. The chain combines TRBV6-5 with TRBJ1-1; D is undetermined. CDR3 length equals 13 residues. Germline CDR1 reads MNHEY; CDR2 reads SVGAGI. The ends were cut back, 7 bases at V and 3 bases at J, with 12 bases in the middle. CDR3 nucleotides: TGTGCCAGCAACTCTCGGCGGGACACTGAAGCTTTCTTT. It specifies CASNSRRDTEAFF.

J is TRBJ1-1 and V is TRBV14, with TRBD1 matching 10 bases. This CDR3 is built from 17 residues. J gave up 3 bases and V 1 base, and 8 bases lay outside the gene matches. Germline loops: CDR1 SGHDN, CDR2 FVKESK. As DNA, the CDR3 is TGTGCCAGCAGCCAAGCCGGGACAGGGGTCCGGGACACTGAAGCTTTCTTT. Encoded protein: CASSQAGTGVRDTEAFF.

The V call is TRBV5-6, the J call TRBJ2-7; D perhaps matches TRBD1 (5 bases). Germline lookup yields CDR1 SGHDT and CDR2 YYEEEE. Between the trimmed V and J ends, which lost 0 bases and 5 bases, there was a span of 9 bases. The length of the CDR3 is 13 residues. This chain's CDR3 is CASSLVQGNEQYF. DNA of the CDR3: TGTGCCAGCAGCTTGGTCCAGGGTAACGAGCAGTACTTC.

This clone was recorded only once. The chain has TRBV11-2 and TRBJ2-2; 7 nucleotides match TRBD1. Germline lookup yields CDR1 SGHAT and CDR2 FQNNGV. V was pared by 2 bases and J by 4 bases, with 13 bases of the junction left unmatched. This CDR3 contains 18 residues. Here the CDR3 reads CASSLRVQAGGTTGELFF. In DNA form, the CDR3 reads TGTGCCAGCAGCTTAAGGGTTCAGGCAGGGGGAACCACCGGGGAGCTGTTTTTT. Together with reference TRBV11-2 and TRBJ2-2, the CDR3 gives the full variable domain: EAGVAQSPRYKIIEKRQSVAFWCNPISGHATLYWYQQILGQGPKLLIQFQNNGVVDDSQLPKDRFSAERLKGVDSTLKIQPAKLEDSAVYLCASSLRVQAGGTTGELFFGEGSRLTVL.

V gene TRBV7-8 combines with J gene TRBJ2-5; 10 nucleotides match TRBD1. Germline CDR1 and CDR2: SGHVS and FQNEAQ. V shed 2 bases, J shed 4 bases, and the junction held 7 bases outside the gene matches. The CDR3 sequence is 16 residues long. CDR3 sequence reads: CASSLMGGQGGETQYF. Here the CDR3 DNA reads TGTGCCAGCAGCTTAATGGGAGGACAGGGGGGAGAGACCCAGTACTTC.

This clone was found a few times. V usage is TRBV5-1 and J usage is TRBJ1-6; 7 bases align to TRBD1. The CDR3 has 18 amino acids. CDR1 is SGHRS and CDR2 is YFSETQ in the germline V gene. V shed 3 bases and J 4 bases; nucleotides not matched to a gene: 13. In DNA form, the CDR3 reads TGCGCCAGCAGCTCCCGGGACAGCCACCTCGATTATAATTCACCCCTCCACTTT. This sequence encodes CASSSRDSHLDYNSPLHF.

This chain joins TRBV9 and TRBJ1-6; 8 bases are shared with TRBD1. Losses at the gene ends were 3 bases for V and 0 bases for J; bases not matched to a gene: 8. The CDR3 spans 18 residues. Germline V gene lookup returns CDR1 SGDLS and CDR2 YYNGEE. The CDR3 region has the DNA TGTGCCAGCAGCGGAAAGGACAGGGAAAGCTCCTATAATTCACCCCTCCACTTT. Protein sequence: CASSGKDRESSYNSPLHF.

The chain is built from TRBV5-4 and TRBJ1-3; 7 bases agree with TRBD1. This CDR3 is built from 15 residues. Germline CDR1 SGHNT, CDR2 YYREEE (reference sequence). V was pared by 1 base and J by 6 bases, with 7 bases of the junction left unmatched. The CDR3 sequence: CASSLTGTALNTIYF. The CDR3 DNA follows: TGTGCCAGCAGCTTGACCGGGACAGCGCTAAACACCATATATTTT.

This clone was seen only once. The chain carries TRBV28 and TRBJ2-1; 7 bases agree with TRBD1. The CDR3 spans 13 residues. After removal of 7 bases from V and 4 bases from J, the junction contained 4 bases not matched to a gene. Germline lookup yields CDR1 MDHEN and CDR2 SYDVKM. The CDR3 DNA reads TGTGCCAGCATTACAGGGGCGTACAATGAGCAGTTCTTC. It is translated as CASITGAYNEQFF.

This clone was found once. This rearrangement joins TRBV27 to TRBJ2-7; 7 nucleotides align to TRBD1. This CDR3 is built from 15 residues. V shed 2 bases and J 6 bases; nucleotides not matched to a gene: 10. In germline, CDR1 is MNHEY, CDR2 SMNVEV (reference sequence). The CDR3 DNA is TGTGCCAGCAGTTTAACCGCGCCGACAGGGAGCGAGCAGTACTTC. Protein product: CASSLTAPTGSEQYF.

Regarding this clone: Other DNA sequences in this specimen translate into the identical CDR3. V is TRBV9 and J is TRBJ1-1; D gene unclear. The CDR3 is 15 residues long. The germline V gene has CDR1 SGDLS and CDR2 YYNGEE. Trimming cost V 4 bases and J 2 bases, with 15 bases left between them. CDR3 bases: TGTGCCAGCAGCCCACGAGGGAACAGAAACACTGAAGCTTTCTTT. Its protein is CASSPRGNRNTEAFF.

Only one count was recorded for this clone. The rearrangement uses TRBV7-8 and TRBJ2-2, with 7 positions matching TRBD1. The germline gives CDR1 SGHVS, CDR2 FQNEAQ. The CDR3 loop spans 16 amino acids. Trimming took 0 bases from V and 4 from J; bases not matched to a gene: 5. CDR3 coding DNA: TGTGCCAGCAGCTTAGCAAGGGGGCTAGCCACCGGGGAGCTGTTTTTT. Protein product: CASSLARGLATGELFF.